The present TCR beta chain was sequenced within a study of blood T cell repertoires in COVID-19 (dated by TCRdb to about 2020). Regarding the complete study: Samples covering the acute and convalescent phases of COVID-19 were provided by collaborators in the United States, Italy and Spain. The material from the prospective study consisted of cDNA or gDNA derived from T cells, B-cell-depleted T cells, or PBMCs. Deeply sampled blood TCRbeta repertoires from subjects exposed to, actively infected with, or recovered from COVID-19 were included in the dataset. The repertoires were made available in a free public database intended to serve as a resource for research on the immune response to SARS-CoV-2. Samples came from the ongoing ImmuneRACE study (first 160 participants) plus 1,254 subjects from 6 global collaborators. Sample metadata almost always included a de-identified subject ID, COVID-19 status, age in years and sex. Where HLA class I and class II types were available, the types were taken from metadata supplied by the sample provider, not from assay-based typing.

Points on this clone: Its specific antigen is unknown. Base qualities are missing; no much larger clone stands one base away.

The paper as a whole reports these results and caveats: The amount of clinical and demographic metadata varied by source and participant and was provided uncurated.

Collaborating institutions collected whole blood in K2EDTA tubes following their own protocols. For TCRbeta analysis, collaborator samples were shipped as frozen whole blood, as isolated PBMCs, or as DNA extracted from either sample type. The immunoSEQ Assay, a bias-controlled multiplex PCR, was used to amplify TCRbeta CDR3 regions from genomic DNA. Per the original workflow: The number of nucleated cells in each sample was estimated from the amplification of reference gene primers within the assay. To quantify the absolute abundance of each unique TCRbeta CDR3 rearrangement, sequence reads were collapsed and filtered. For each sample, productive Simpson clonality was calculated by taking the square root of Simpson's diversity index across productive rearrangements. TCRdb retrieved this table from immuneACCESS and kept in-frame rearrangements only. Not all clones are present; in checked studies, unresolved V genes account for under half, and no reason is known for the remainder. V, J and clone size derive from that table, while D and trimming were established from the DNA sequence. The sample records 250,000 to 350,000 clones, around 80% of which are singletons. The ten top clones hold about 1.2% of the sample.

The specimen was peripheral blood. This TCR came from a woman aged 45 to 65 with acute or convalescent COVID-19.

Read as DNA, the sequence is TGCAGCGTTGCCAATGTAGCCGGGCAGGGAAGCGATGAACAGTACTTC. It codes for CSVANVAGQGSDEQYF. This chain joins TRBV29-1 to TRBJ2-7, with TRBD1 as a weak D call on 5 bases. The germline V gene specifies SQVTM as CDR1 and ANQGSEA as CDR2. From the cysteine through the phenylalanine, the CDR3 covers 16 amino acids. Only the CDR3 portion is preserved as DNA: 48 bases, with reading frame beginning at the first base. V and J are truncated by 4 bases and 10 bases respectively, leaving an intervening sequence of 29 bases.